This T cell receptor (beta chain) is drawn from a study of blood T cell repertoires in COVID-19. Across the whole study: Acute and convalescent COVID-19 samples came from the United States, Italy and Spain.

With respect to this clone: The junction and the germline gene differ at one end; a read error may be behind it.

In the original analysis: Amplification from reference gene primers served as the basis for estimated nucleated cell counts. Clones were read by immunoSEQ multiplex PCR, and TCRdb kept only the in-frame ones, dropping some. Clone size and the V and J calls come from that table; the DNA yielded D and trimming. The repertoire holds about 70,000 clones, with about 83% as singletons. The length of the CDR3 is 15 residues. Germline V gene data show CDR1 as SSHAT and CDR2 as FNYEAQ (reference sequence). Enrolment of Seattle patients took place during active infection, and they were followed longitudinally.

The receptor comes from a man aged 25 to 40 with COVID-19, enrolled during active disease. The rearrangement joins TRBV7-7 to TRBJ2-5; 8 bases are a match to TRBD1. The sequencing input was peripheral blood. CDR3 sequence reads: CASSPQGGGEETQYF. The CDR3 nucleotides are TGTGCTAGCAGCCCACAGGGGGGAGGAGAAGAGACCCAGTACTTC.